One and the same sample provided the 10 T cell receptor beta chains below, sequenced in a study of OX40 agonist ivuxolimab in advanced cancers. TCRdb's copy holds only in-frame clones and misses some; the assay was immunoSEQ multiplex PCR. The data hold tens of thousands of clones, with around 84% observed a single time. Sequencing used CD4+ or CD8+ T cells sorted from blood, obtained in a trial of the OX40 agonist ivuxolimab. Source of these receptors: an adult with an advanced solid tumor such as melanoma, head and neck, liver or kidney cancer.

The J gene is TRBJ2-7, the V gene TRBV19; TRBD1 matches at 9 bases. Germline CDR1 and CDR2: LNHDA and SQIVND (reference sequence). The V gene end was trimmed by 6 bases and the J gene end by 4 bases; junction bases not matched to a gene: 7. The CDR3 loop spans 14 amino acids. CDR3 sequence (DNA): TGTGCCAGTAGCAGGGGGGACAGGGATTACGAGCAGTACTTC. Protein product: CASSRGDRDYEQYF.

The chain carries TRBV11-3 and TRBJ2-1; no definite D call. This CDR3 spans 13 amino acids. Trimming shortened V by 4 bases and J by 9 bases, and 13 bases separated the two germline ends. The V gene's germline CDR1 is SGHNT and CDR2 YENEEA. The CDR3 sequence is CASSSISVGEQFF. In nucleotides, the CDR3 is TGTGCCAGCAGCTCGATATCTGTCGGTGAGCAGTTCTTC.

This clone was seen a single time. This chain uses TRBV19 with TRBJ1-5, with 10 bases lining up with TRBD1. The CDR3 spans 17 residues. V trimming: 7 bases; J trimming: 5 bases; junction bases outside the gene matches: 14. Germline V gene data show CDR1 as LNHDA and CDR2 as SQIVND (reference sequence). The CDR3 is CASNSGTWTGGHQPQHF. CDR3 nucleotide sequence: TGTGCCAGTAACAGTGGGACCTGGACAGGGGGGCATCAGCCCCAGCATTTT.

The chain joins TRBV7-3 to TRBJ1-3; a possible D gene is TRBD1 (6 bases). The ends were cut back, 5 bases at V and 2 bases at J, with 13 bases in the middle. Germline CDR1 and CDR2: SGHTA and FQGTGA. The CDR3 spans 15 residues. CDR3 nucleotide sequence: TGTGCCAGCAGCAAAACCCGGGACACTGGAAACACCATATATTTT. Its translation: CASSKTRDTGNTIYF.

This clone was seen many times. The sample has other DNA sequences that encode this CDR3 too. The rearrangement links TRBV14 to TRBJ2-1, with a tentative D call TRBD1 (6 bases). The CDR3 is 14 amino acids. Trimming pared 1 base from V and 5 bases from J, leaving 9 bases between. The germline V gene has CDR1 SGHDN and CDR2 FVKESK. The CDR3 DNA is TGTGCCAGCAGCCAAGGGGGGCCCCACAATGAGCAGTTCTTC. Translating gives CASSQGGPHNEQFF.

This chain connects TRBV7-7 to TRBJ2-5, with 8 bases fitting TRBD1. The CDR3 spans 16 residues. Per the germline V gene, CDR1 is SSHAT and CDR2 is FNYEAQ (reference sequence). Trimming took 5 bases from V and 1 from J; bases not matched to a gene: 9. The CDR3 is CASSLGQGNLQETQYF. The CDR3 region has the DNA TGTGCCAGCAGCCTAGGACAGGGTAACCTCCAAGAGACCCAGTACTTC. Looking up the rest from reference TRBV7-7 and TRBJ2-5 gives the full variable domain: GAGVSQSPRYKVTKRGQDVTLRCDPISSHATLYWYQQALGQGPEFLTYFNYEAQPDKSGLPSDRFSAERPEGSISTLTIQRTEQRDSAMYRCASSLGQGNLQETQYFGPGTRLLVL.

This clone has just one count. V gene TRBV15 combines with J gene TRBJ2-3; 10 bases line up with TRBD2. This CDR3 has 16 residues. Losses at the gene ends were 3 bases for V and 0 bases for J; bases not matched to a gene: 3. Germline CDR1 LNHNV, CDR2 YYDKDF (reference sequence). The CDR3 region is CATSSGTSASTDTQYF. The CDR3 DNA sequence: TGTGCCACCAGCAGCGGGACTAGCGCTAGCACAGATACGCAGTATTTT.

This chain uses TRBV5-4 with TRBJ2-7, with a weak D call TRBD1 (6 bases). The CDR3 totals 15 residues. The V and J ends lost 0 bases and 2 bases respectively, with 12 bases between them. Germline values: CDR1 SGHNT, CDR2 YYREEE (reference sequence). The CDR3 bases are TGTGCCAGCAGCTTGGCCAGGGGTACCCCCTACGAGCAGTACTTC. It codes for CASSLARGTPYEQYF.

The J gene is TRBJ2-7, the V gene TRBV19; D possibly corresponds to TRBD1 (6 bases). This CDR3 comprises 15 residues. From germline, CDR1 is LNHDA and CDR2 SQIVND (reference sequence). The V and J ends lost 1 base and 0 bases respectively, with 10 bases between them. CDR3 loop: CASSIGDIASYEQYF. CDR3 sequence (DNA): TGTGCCAGTAGTATAGGGGACATTGCCTCCTACGAGCAGTACTTC.

V usage is TRBV6-5 and J usage is TRBJ2-5; maybe TRBD1 (6 bases). Germline assignment: CDR1 MNHEY and CDR2 SVGAGI. V lost 6 bases to trimming and J lost 5 bases, with 13 bases between them. The CDR3 runs 13 residues. Here the CDR3 reads CASRKTGRETQYF. CDR3 sequence (DNA): TGTGCCAGCAGAAAAACAGGGCGGGAGACCCAGTACTTC.